These 5 T cell receptor beta chains were all obtained from the same sample, sequenced in a study of T cell responses to AZD1222 COVID-19 vaccine. Using immunoSEQ multiplex PCR, the repertoire was profiled, and TCRdb retains in-frame clones only, with some absent. There are approximately 110,000 clones in the sample; approximately 90% occur only once, and more than 6.5% lies in the top ten. The starting material was peripheral blood, obtained on day 0 of AZD1222 vaccination. The source of these receptors is an adult in good health.

The CDR3 sequence: CASNGDRTFTDTQYF. The CDR3 DNA sequence: TGTGCCAGTAATGGGGACAGGACCTTCACAGATACGCAGTATTTT. The rearrangement links TRBV19 to TRBJ2-3, with 8 bases matching TRBD1. Germline values: CDR1 LNHDA, CDR2 SQIVND (reference sequence). There are 15 residues in the CDR3. The V and J ends lost 7 bases and 2 bases, in that order; junction bases with no gene match: 8.

Here the CDR3 reads CASRTGTVGSPLHF. CDR3 DNA: TGTGCCAGCAGAACCGGGACCGTGGGTTCACCCCTCCACTTT. V and J are TRBV5-4 and TRBJ1-6; D perhaps matches TRBD1 (5 bases). The V gene lost 5 bases and the J gene lost 9 bases, with 15 bases spanning the gap. Germline CDR1 and CDR2: SGHNT and YYREEE (reference sequence). The CDR3 totals 14 residues.

The chain joins TRBV7-2 to TRBJ1-5; a weak D match, TRBD1 (5 bases). The CDR3 is 14 residues long. V lost 5 bases, J lost 6 bases, and 14 bases lay in between. Germline CDR1 is SGHTA and CDR2 is FQGNSA. For the CDR3, the DNA is TGTGCCAGCAGCGGGGACGCGGGCGTTCAGCCCCAGCATTTT. It is translated as CASSGDAGVQPQHF. Full variable domain (remainder filled in from reference TRBV7-2 and TRBJ1-5): GAGVSQSPSNKVTEKGKDVELRCDPISGHTALYWYRQSLGQGLEFLIYFQGNSAPDKSGLPSDRFSAERTGGSVSTLTIQRTQQEDSAVYLCASSGDAGVQPQHFGDGTRLSIL.

In its sample, this clone was seen once. V usage is TRBV7-3 and J usage is TRBJ2-1; 13 bases fit TRBD2. Losses at the gene ends were 7 bases for V and 9 bases for J; bases not matched to a gene: 6. Germline assignment: CDR1 SGHTA and CDR2 FQGTGA. The CDR3 covers 14 residues. This CDR3 reads CASKLAGGIPEQFF. In DNA, the CDR3 is TGTGCCAGCAAACTAGCGGGAGGGATCCCTGAGCAGTTCTTC.

This chain joins TRBV30 and TRBJ1-2; 8 positions agree with TRBD1. J was trimmed by 4 bases and V by 1 base; bases with no gene match: 8. The germline V gene encodes CDR1 GTSNPN and CDR2 SVGIG (reference sequence). This CDR3 spans 15 amino acids. CDR3: CAWSARQGQSYGYTF. As DNA, the CDR3 is TGTGCCTGGAGTGCAAGACAGGGGCAAAGCTATGGCTACACCTTC.